This T cell receptor (beta chain) was observed in a study of shared clonotypes between healthy human individuals. Study results and limitations: Exclusively blood specimens were collected; tissue repertoires likely differ. Relative to memory subsets, naive subsets generally showed larger estimated richness. Some naive CD4 clonotypes, around 5%, turned up in common across four donors.

The V end was cut by 2 bases, the J end by 15 bases, with 14 bases between. CDR3 length equals 12 residues. Germline loops: CDR1 ENHRY, CDR2 SYGVKD. As for this clone: Its antigen is unknown.

Using immunoSEQ multiplex PCR, the repertoire was profiled, and TCRdb retains in-frame clones only, with some absent. The sample lists 2 million to 2.5 million clones; 95% were seen once. This clonotype was obtained from a man between 18 and 35 years old in good health. The specimen sequenced was naive CD4+ T cells sorted from blood. Subset meaning: CD45RA+ positively selected. V and J are TRBV10-3 and TRBJ2-1; D possibly matches TRBD1 or TRBD2 (5 bases each). CDR3 coding DNA: TGTGCCATCAGTGAGACCCAGGGAGCTGGGTTCTTC. It specifies CAISETQGAGFF.